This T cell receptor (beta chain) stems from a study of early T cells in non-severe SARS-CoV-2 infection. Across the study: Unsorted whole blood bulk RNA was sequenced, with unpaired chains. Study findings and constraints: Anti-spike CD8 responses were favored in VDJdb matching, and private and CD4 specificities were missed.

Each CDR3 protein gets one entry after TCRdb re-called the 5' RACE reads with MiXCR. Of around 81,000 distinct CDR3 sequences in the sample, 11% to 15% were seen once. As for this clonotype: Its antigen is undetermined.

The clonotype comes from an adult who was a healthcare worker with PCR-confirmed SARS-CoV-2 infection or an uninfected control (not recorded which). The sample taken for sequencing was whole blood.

CDR3 protein: CASKRAGGHNEQFF. The DNA for the CDR3 is TGTGCCAGCAAGAGGGCCGGGGGACACAATGAGCAGTTCTTC. The chain employs TRBV27 and TRBJ2-1, with D maybe TRBD2 (6 bases). This CDR3 spans 14 amino acids. CDR1 is MNHEY and CDR2 is SMNVEV in the germline V gene (reference sequence). Trimming removed 7 bases at V and 5 bases at J, with 15 bases between.